The clone carrying this T cell receptor (beta chain) was counted at least ten times. Its antigen is not identified. Individual cDNA molecules had unique molecular identifiers attached to them by the library. Using its own MiXCR run on the RACE reads, TCRdb lists one record per CDR3 protein. The sample carries some 79,000 distinct CDR3 sequences, about 8% recorded once. Time point in this sample: patch test 1, 2 weeks after DPC sensitization. Treatment given: therapeutic diphenylcyclopropenone sensitization with weekly scalp DPC. The data originate from a study of human T cells and chemical hapten exposure. Study context: From small differences in pooled library volume came most of the variation in per-sample TCR yields. Study observations and caveats: The number of TCRs above 1 in 1000 frequency did not change after DPC sensitization.

CDR1 and CDR2 (germline): SGHTA, FQGTGA. The length of the CDR3 is 16 residues. The V and J ends lost 4 bases and 2 bases, in that order; junction bases with no gene match: 4. The chain combines TRBV7-3 with TRBJ2-6; 8 positions agree with TRBD1. This TCR was recovered from a woman aged 25 to 39 with alopecia areata. Some clones in this sample may be carry-over from other donors' samples. Sequencing used whole blood, obtained in connection with sensitization to the hapten diphenylcyclopropenone (DPC). CDR3 loop: CASSSQGAAGANVLTF. The CDR3 DNA sequence: TGTGCCAGCAGCTCCCAGGGGGCTGCTGGGGCCAACGTCCTGACTTTC.